This TCR beta chain appears in the sequencing data of a study of human T cells and chemical hapten exposure. Library construction involved attaching unique molecular identifiers to individual cDNA molecules, which allowed quantitative, reproducible TCR counting. TCRdb used MiXCR to reprocess the RACE reads, holding one entry per CDR3 protein. The sample shows about 49,000 distinct CDR3 sequences, about a tenth of them seen only once. V was shortened by 5 bases and J by 5 bases, with 18 bases between the two germline ends. The CDR3 spans 15 residues. The V gene's germline CDR1 is MDHEN and CDR2 SYDVKM. Points from the study as a whole: Sensitizing with DPC caused no change in TCRs above 1 in 1000 frequency.

The time point was: patch test 1, 2 weeks after DPC sensitization. Stated treatment: therapeutic diphenylcyclopropenone sensitization with weekly scalp DPC. Ahead of each patch test application, blood was drawn. On this clonotype: What it recognizes is unknown.

This chain links TRBV28 with TRBJ2-5, with D perhaps matching TRBD1 or TRBD2 (8 bases each). This receptor was identified in a woman aged 45-65 years with alopecia areata. Some clones in this sample may be carry-over from other donors' samples. Source: whole blood, taken in connection with sensitization to the hapten diphenylcyclopropenone (DPC). CDR3 coding DNA: TGTGCCAGCAGTCATCAGGGGGCGGGAGGCGAGACCCAGTACTTC. This gives the protein CASSHQGAGGETQYF.